The clone carrying this T cell receptor (beta chain) was picked up a small number of times. Its antigen is unknown. This sample was included in a study of shared clonotypes between healthy human individuals. Replicate PCRs from sorted subsets contained around 190 ng DNA, which is tens of thousands of T cell genomes. Method: immunoSEQ multiplex PCR; TCRdb's copy keeps in-frame clones and lacks some. Of approximately 1.9 million clones listed, about 94% are singletons. Overall study findings and caveats: It was observed that about 5% of naive CD4 clonotypes were shared across several donors.

The naive CD8 subset, CD45RO-negative cells positively selected for CCR7, excluded terminally differentiated effector memory CD45RA+ cells. This TCR derives from a man aged 18 to 30 in good health. Some clones in this sample may be carry-over from other donors' samples. Sequenced: naive CD8+ T cells from PBMCs.

CDR3 sequence: CAWDYGSGSTEAFF. The CDR3 DNA is TGTGCCTGGGATTACGGGAGTGGGAGCACTGAAGCTTTCTTT. V is TRBV30 and J is TRBJ1-1, with unresolved D. This CDR3 comprises 14 residues. Germline loops: CDR1 GTSNPN, CDR2 SVGIG (reference sequence). V dropped 5 bases and J dropped 4 bases, with 17 bases sitting between them. Looking up the rest from reference TRBV30 and TRBJ1-1 gives the full variable domain: SQTIHQWPATLVQPVGSPLSLECTVEGTSNPNLYWYRQAAGRGLQLLFYSVGIGQISSEVPQNLSASRPQDRQFILSSKKLLLSDSGFYLCAWDYGSGSTEAFFGQGTRLTVV.